Below, 9 T cell receptor beta chains from the same sample are listed, as sequenced in a study of human T cells and chemical hapten exposure. Time point of the sample: pre-sensitization, week 0. Treatment denoted: therapeutic diphenylcyclopropenone sensitization with weekly scalp DPC. TCRdb fed the RACE reads into MiXCR, producing one record per CDR3 protein. This sample has roughly 81,000 distinct CDR3 sequences; about 8% occur once, and the top ten carry 2.5% to 3%. The sample consisted of whole blood, taken in connection with sensitization to the hapten diphenylcyclopropenone (DPC). These TCRs come from a man aged 35 to 55 with alopecia areata. Some clones in this sample may be carry-over from other donors' samples.

This clonotype was observed at least ten times. The chain uses TRBV7-2 and TRBJ2-3; D possibly corresponds to TRBD1 (5 bases). The CDR3 length is 12 residues. CDR1 SGHTA and CDR2 FQGNSA come from the germline V gene. V was cut by 3 bases and J by 8 bases, with 9 bases left in between. CDR3 in amino acids: CASSFSDSTQYF. For the CDR3, the DNA is TGTGCCAGCAGCTTTAGTGACAGTACGCAGTATTTT.

V and J are TRBV11-1 and TRBJ2-1, with D hard to call. Germline lookup yields CDR1 SGHAT and CDR2 FQDESV (reference sequence). This CDR3 spans 12 amino acids. Trimming shortened V by 4 bases and J by 8 bases, and 9 bases separated the two germline ends. CDR3 amino acids: CASSSQLDEQFF. CDR3 sequence (DNA): TGTGCCAGCAGCTCCCAGCTCGATGAGCAGTTCTTC.

This clonotype was picked up many times. The J gene is TRBJ2-3, the V gene TRBV5-6; D call uncertain. The CDR3 runs 11 residues. The germline CDR1 and CDR2 sequences are SGHDT and YYEEEE. Deletions cut 2 bases from V and 6 bases from J, with 4 bases between. The CDR3 here is CASSFQDTQYF. The CDR3 region has the DNA TGTGCCAGCAGCTTCCAGGATACGCAGTATTTT.

J is TRBJ2-3 and V is TRBV7-2, with D uncertain. Germline CDR1 and CDR2: SGHTA and FQGNSA. This CDR3 is 13 amino acids long. V lost 3 bases and J 2 bases, leaving 6 bases between the germline ends. The DNA for the CDR3 is TGTGCCAGCAGCTTTTCGACCACAGATACGCAGTATTTT. It is translated as CASSFSTTDTQYF. The variable domain in full, with the rest retrieved from reference TRBV7-2 and TRBJ2-3, is GAGVSQSPSNKVTEKGKDVELRCDPISGHTALYWYRQSLGQGLEFLIYFQGNSAPDKSGLPSDRFSAERTGGSVSTLTIQRTQQEDSAVYLCASSFSTTDTQYFGPGTRLTVL.

The CDR3 region is CATSDSPVGTGKNIQYF. CDR3 in DNA: TGTGCCACCAGTGATTCTCCCGTAGGGACGGGAAAAAACATTCAGTACTTC. V is TRBV24-1 and J is TRBJ2-4; D is tentatively TRBD1 or TRBD2 (5 bases each). The CDR3 totals 17 residues. The germline V gene has CDR1 KGHDR and CDR2 SFDVKD. V was trimmed by 2 bases and J by 4 bases, leaving 17 bases between them.

This clonotype has just a few counts. J is TRBJ1-1 and V is TRBV29-1, with D perhaps matching TRBD1 (6 bases). The CDR3 totals 14 residues. From germline, CDR1 is SQVTM and CDR2 ANQGSEA. Trimming pared 6 bases from V and 2 bases from J, leaving 16 bases between. Here the CDR3 reads CSVGRGAINTEAFF. CDR3 bases: TGCAGCGTCGGGCGGGGGGCTATTAACACTGAAGCTTTCTTT. The full variable domain, its missing parts supplied by reference TRBV29-1 and TRBJ1-1, is SAVISQKPSRDICQRGTSLTIQCQVDSQVTMMFWYRQQPGQSLTLIATANQGSEATYESGFVIDKFPISRPNLTFSTLTVSNMSPEDSSIYLCSVGRGAINTEAFFGQGTRLTVV.

This clonotype was detected many times. The gene calls are TRBV7-8 and TRBJ1-4, with D tentatively TRBD1 (5 bases). The length of the CDR3 is 14 residues. V was cut by 6 bases and J by 8 bases, with 16 bases left in between. Per the germline V gene, CDR1 is SGHVS and CDR2 is FQNEAQ. The CDR3 is CASRVGQGGEKLFF. CDR3 DNA sequence: TGTGCCAGCAGGGTGGGGCAGGGAGGCGAAAAACTGTTTTTT. Using reference TRBV7-8 and TRBJ1-4 for the parts outside the CDR3, the full variable domain is GAGVSQSPRYKVAKRGQDVALRCDPISGHVSLFWYQQALGQGPEFLTYFQNEAQLDKSGLPSDRFFAERPEGSVSTLKIQRTQQEDSAVYLCASRVGQGGEKLFFGSGTQLSVL.

This clonotype was counted at least ten times. CDR3 nucleotides: TGCAGTGCTAGACCCACCCAGGGAATGAACACTGAAGCTTTCTTT. Amino acid sequence: CSARPTQGMNTEAFF. This chain joins TRBV20-1 and TRBJ1-1; D might be TRBD1 (5 bases). Trimming pared 2 bases from V and 0 bases from J, leaving 13 bases between. Germline V gene sequence: CDR1 DFQATT, CDR2 SNEGSKA (reference sequence). The CDR3 is made up of 15 amino acids.

The chain combines TRBV7-9 with TRBJ2-3, with TRBD2 as a possible D gene (6 bases). This CDR3 has 15 residues. Per germline, CDR1 SEHNR and CDR2 FQNEAQ (reference sequence). V lost 5 bases and J lost 1, with 13 bases in between. The CDR3 protein is CASSGAGGGTDTQYF. CDR3 bases: TGTGCCAGCAGCGGGGCTGGCGGGGGCACAGATACGCAGTATTTT.